One T cell receptor beta chain is described in this entry. Its antigen is currently not known. Per-nucleotide qualities are absent, and no much larger clonotype sits a single base away. TCRbeta CDR3 regions were amplified from genomic DNA by means of the immunoSEQ Assay, a bias-controlled multiplex PCR. The published analysis was carried out like this. The number of nucleated cells in each sample was estimated from the amplification of reference gene primers within the assay. To quantify the absolute abundance of each unique TCRbeta CDR3 rearrangement, sequence reads were collapsed and filtered. For each sample, productive Simpson clonality was calculated as the square root of Simpson's diversity index across productive rearrangements. Here the immuneACCESS table is served through TCRdb, limited to in-frame sequences with V and J called. Missing clones are a known gap in these copies; in checked studies unresolved V genes cover under half, and the rest lacks a known reason. The DNA gave D and trimming, while V, J and clone size come from that table. Recorded for this sample are 250,000 or so clones; nearly 85% of them occurred a single time. More than 5.5% of the sample belongs to the ten largest clones.

These data come from a study of blood T cell repertoires in COVID-19 (TCRdb year 2020). General notes on the study: Collaborator samples came from the United States, Italy and Spain and covered acute and convalescent phases of COVID-19. The prospective study material was composed of cDNA or gDNA derived from T cells, B-cell-depleted T cells, or PBMCs. Deeply sampled blood TCRbeta repertoires from subjects exposed to, actively infected with, or recovered from COVID-19 were included in the dataset. The repertoires were released in a freely available public database meant as a resource for research on the immune response to SARS-CoV-2. Sample metadata almost always included a de-identified subject ID, COVID-19 status, age in years and sex. Samples were obtained from the ongoing ImmuneRACE study (first 160 participants) and from 1,254 subjects provided by 6 global collaborators. Where available, HLA class I and class II types were taken from metadata supplied by the sample provider and were not determined by assay-based typing. Points the paper makes about the study in general: How much clinical and demographic metadata was included differed by source and by participant, and the metadata was provided uncurated.

The collaborating institutions used their own protocols to collect whole blood in K2EDTA tubes. For TCRbeta analysis, collaborator samples were shipped as frozen whole blood, as isolated PBMCs, or as DNA extracted from either sample type. There are 15 amino acids in the CDR3, from cysteine to phenylalanine inclusive. The read is trimmed to its CDR3 DNA, 45 bases read in frame from base 1. V loses 4 bases of germline sequence and J loses 3 bases, and the interval between the two ends is 17 bases. Via the germline V gene (reference sequence), CDR1 is SGHKS and CDR2 YYEKEE. The TCR sequence derives from a human donor in a cohort sampled during active COVID-19. The chain was built from TRBV5-5 and TRBJ2-7; a weak D assignment points to TRBD1 (6 bases agree). Sequenced sample: peripheral blood. The base sequence is TGTGCCAGCAGCGATTCGACTACAGGGAACTACGAGCAGTACTTC. The translation is CASSDSTTGNYEQYF.